The entry below gives a single TCR beta chain sequence along with its context. The entry originates in a study of OX40 agonist ivuxolimab in advanced cancers. The V gene's germline CDR1 is LGHNA and CDR2 YSLEER. V lost 1 base and J lost 0, with 10 bases in between. CDR3 length: 16 amino acids. Data came from immunoSEQ multiplex PCR; TCRdb stores just in-frame clones and leaves some out. In the table there are 74,000 or so clones, more than 85% of which are singletons. The rearrangement joins TRBV4-3 to TRBJ2-1, with a weak D call TRBD1 (6 bases). The sequence was collected from an adult with an advanced solid tumor such as melanoma, head and neck, liver or kidney cancer. The material sequenced was CD4+ or CD8+ T cells sorted from blood, taken in a trial of the OX40 agonist ivuxolimab. The CDR3, as DNA: TGCGCCAGCAGCCAAGTACGCAGGGGCTCCTACAATGAGCAGTTCTTC. This codes for CASSQVRRGSYNEQFF.